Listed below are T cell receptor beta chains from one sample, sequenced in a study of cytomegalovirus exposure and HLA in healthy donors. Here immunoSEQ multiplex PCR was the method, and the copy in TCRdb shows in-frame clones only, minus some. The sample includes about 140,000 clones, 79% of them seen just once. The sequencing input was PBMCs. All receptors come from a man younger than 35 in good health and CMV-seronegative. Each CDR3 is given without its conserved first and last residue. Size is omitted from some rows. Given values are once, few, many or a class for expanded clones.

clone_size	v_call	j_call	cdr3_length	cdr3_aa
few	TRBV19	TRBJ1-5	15	ASSIDRGRVFYQPQH
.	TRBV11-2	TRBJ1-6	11	ASSPAPHSPLH
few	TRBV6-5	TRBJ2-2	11	ASKGQNTGELF
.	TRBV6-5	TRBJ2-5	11	ASSYEGRETQY
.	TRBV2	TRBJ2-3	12	ASRRAGGTDTQY
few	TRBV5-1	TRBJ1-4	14	ASSPTPGTAYEKLF
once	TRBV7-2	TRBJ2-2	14	ASSRRTGSGTGELF
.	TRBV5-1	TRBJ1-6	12	ASSLKLYNSPLH
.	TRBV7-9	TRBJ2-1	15	ASSLSYRGATGNEQF
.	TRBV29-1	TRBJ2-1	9	SVHRGNEQF
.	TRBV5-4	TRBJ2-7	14	ASSLDFAGTAYEQY
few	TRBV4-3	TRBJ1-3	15	ASSQDLVQRSGNTIY
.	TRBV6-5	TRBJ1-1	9	ASSQGGKGF
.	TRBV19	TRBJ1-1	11	ASTTTENTEAF
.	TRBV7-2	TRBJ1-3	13	ASSFDGTDGNTIY
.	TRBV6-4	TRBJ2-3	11	ASSESSTDTQY
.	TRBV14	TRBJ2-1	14	ASSQEYDTHYNEQF
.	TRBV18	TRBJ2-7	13	ASSPSRTGVYEQY
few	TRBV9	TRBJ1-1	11	ASSVDPAAEAF
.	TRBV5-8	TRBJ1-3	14	ASSLEDRGFGNTIY